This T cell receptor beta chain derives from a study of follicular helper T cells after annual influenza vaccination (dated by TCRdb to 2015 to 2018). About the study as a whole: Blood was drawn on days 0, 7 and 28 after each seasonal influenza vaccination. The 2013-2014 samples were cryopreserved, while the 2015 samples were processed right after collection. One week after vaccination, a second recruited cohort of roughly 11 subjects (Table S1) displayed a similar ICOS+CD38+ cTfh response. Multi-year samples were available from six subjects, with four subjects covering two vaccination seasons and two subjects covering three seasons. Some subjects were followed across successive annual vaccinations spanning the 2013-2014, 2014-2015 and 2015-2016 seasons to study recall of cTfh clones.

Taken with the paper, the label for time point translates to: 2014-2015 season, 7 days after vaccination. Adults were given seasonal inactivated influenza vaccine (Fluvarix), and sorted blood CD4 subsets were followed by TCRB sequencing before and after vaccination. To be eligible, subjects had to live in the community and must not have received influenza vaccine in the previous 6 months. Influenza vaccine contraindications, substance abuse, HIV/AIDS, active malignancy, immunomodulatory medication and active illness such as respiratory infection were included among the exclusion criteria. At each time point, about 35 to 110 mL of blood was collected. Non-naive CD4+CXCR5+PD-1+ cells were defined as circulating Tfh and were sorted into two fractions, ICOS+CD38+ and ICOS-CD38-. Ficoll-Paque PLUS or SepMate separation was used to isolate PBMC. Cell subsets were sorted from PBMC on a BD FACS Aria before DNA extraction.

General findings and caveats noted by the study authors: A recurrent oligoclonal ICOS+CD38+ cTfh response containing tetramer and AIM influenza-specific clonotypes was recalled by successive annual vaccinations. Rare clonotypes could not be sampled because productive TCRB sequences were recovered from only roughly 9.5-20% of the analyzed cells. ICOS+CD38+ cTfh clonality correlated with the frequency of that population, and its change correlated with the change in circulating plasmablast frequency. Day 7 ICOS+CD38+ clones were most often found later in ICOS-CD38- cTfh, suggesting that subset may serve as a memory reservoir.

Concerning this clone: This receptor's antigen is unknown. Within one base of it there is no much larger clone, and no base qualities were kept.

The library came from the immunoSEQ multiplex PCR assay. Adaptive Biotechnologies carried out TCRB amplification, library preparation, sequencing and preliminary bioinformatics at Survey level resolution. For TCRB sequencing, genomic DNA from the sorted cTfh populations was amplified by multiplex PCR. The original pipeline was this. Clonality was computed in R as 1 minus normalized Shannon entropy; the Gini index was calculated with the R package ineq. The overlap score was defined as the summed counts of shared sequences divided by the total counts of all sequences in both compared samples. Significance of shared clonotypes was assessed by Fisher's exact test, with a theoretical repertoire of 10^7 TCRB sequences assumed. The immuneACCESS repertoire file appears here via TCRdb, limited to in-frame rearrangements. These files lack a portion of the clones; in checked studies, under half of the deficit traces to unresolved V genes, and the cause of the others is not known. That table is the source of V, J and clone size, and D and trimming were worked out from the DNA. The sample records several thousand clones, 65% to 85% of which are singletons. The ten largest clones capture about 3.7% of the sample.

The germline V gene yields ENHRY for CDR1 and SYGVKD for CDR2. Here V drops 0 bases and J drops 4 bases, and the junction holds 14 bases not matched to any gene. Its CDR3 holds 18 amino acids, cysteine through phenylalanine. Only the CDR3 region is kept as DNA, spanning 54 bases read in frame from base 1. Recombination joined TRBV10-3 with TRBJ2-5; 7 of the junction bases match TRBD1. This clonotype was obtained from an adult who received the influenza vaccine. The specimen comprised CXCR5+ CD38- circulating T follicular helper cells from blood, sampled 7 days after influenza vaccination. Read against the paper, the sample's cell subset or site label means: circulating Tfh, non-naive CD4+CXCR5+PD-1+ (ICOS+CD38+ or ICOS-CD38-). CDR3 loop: CAISESGTGTVPGETQYF. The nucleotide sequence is TGTGCCATCAGTGAGTCGGGCACCGGGACAGTCCCTGGAGAGACCCAGTACTTC.